This T cell receptor beta chain comes out of a study of blood T cell repertoires in COVID-19. Study-level information: From T cells, B-cell-depleted T cells, or PBMCs came the material, which was cDNA or gDNA.

The table came from immunoSEQ multiplex PCR; TCRdb's copy has only in-frame clones and leaves some out. The sample lists approximately 100,000 clones; 60% to 80% were seen once. Germline V gene sequence: CDR1 MDHEN, CDR2 SYDVKM. The CDR3 spans 14 residues. This TCR derives from a human donor with acute or convalescent COVID-19. The donor label of this sample is uncertain. The sequenced sample was peripheral blood. The gene calls are TRBV28 and TRBJ1-5; 8 nucleotides line up with TRBD1. CDR3 nucleotide sequence: TGTGCTACTTTACGGACAGGGAGCAATCAGCCCCAGCATTTT. It encodes CATLRTGSNQPQHF.